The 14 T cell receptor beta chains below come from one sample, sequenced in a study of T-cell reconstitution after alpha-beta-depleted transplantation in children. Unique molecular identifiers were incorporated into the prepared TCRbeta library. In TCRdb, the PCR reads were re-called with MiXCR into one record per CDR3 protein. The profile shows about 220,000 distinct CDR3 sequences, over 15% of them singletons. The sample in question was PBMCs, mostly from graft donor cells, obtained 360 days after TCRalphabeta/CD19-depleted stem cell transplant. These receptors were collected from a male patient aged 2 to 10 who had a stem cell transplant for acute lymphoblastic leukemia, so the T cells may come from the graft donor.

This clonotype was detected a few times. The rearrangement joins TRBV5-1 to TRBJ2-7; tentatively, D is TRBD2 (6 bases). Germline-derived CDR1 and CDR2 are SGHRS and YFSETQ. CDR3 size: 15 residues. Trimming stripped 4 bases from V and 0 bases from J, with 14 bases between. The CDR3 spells CASSPPGAGSYEQYF. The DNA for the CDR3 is TGCGCCAGCAGCCCGCCGGGAGCGGGCTCCTACGAGCAGTACTTC.

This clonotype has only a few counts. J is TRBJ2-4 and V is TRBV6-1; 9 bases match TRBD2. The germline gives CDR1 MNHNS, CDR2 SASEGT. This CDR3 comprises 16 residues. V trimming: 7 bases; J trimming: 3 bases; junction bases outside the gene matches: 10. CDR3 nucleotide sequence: TGTGCCAGCACTCCGGCGGGAGGGTTGAGCAAAAACATTCAGTACTTC. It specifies CASTPAGGLSKNIQYF.

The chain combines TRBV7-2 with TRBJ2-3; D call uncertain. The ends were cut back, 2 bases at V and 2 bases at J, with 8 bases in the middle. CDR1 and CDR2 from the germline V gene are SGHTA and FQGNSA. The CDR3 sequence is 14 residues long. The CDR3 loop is CASSLLQLTDTQYF. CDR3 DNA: TGTGCCAGCAGCTTACTCCAGCTCACAGATACGCAGTATTTT.

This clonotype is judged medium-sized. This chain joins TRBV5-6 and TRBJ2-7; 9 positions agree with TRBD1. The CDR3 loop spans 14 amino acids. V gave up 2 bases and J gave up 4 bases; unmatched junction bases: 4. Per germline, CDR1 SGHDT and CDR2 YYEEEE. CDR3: CASSFGTGLYEQYF. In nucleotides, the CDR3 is TGTGCCAGCAGCTTCGGGACAGGGTTATACGAGCAGTACTTC.

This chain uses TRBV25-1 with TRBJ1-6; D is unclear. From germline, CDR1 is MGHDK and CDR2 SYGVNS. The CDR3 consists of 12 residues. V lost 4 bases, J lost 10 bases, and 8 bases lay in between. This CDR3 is CASSVHESPLHF. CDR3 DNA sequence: TGTGCCAGCAGTGTCCACGAATCACCCCTCCACTTT.

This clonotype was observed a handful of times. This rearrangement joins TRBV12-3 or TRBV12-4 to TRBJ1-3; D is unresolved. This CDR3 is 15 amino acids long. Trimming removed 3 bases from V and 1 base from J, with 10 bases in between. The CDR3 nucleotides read TGTGCCAGCAGTTTTGCCCGATGGTCTGGAAACACCATATATTTT. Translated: CASSFARWSGNTIYF.

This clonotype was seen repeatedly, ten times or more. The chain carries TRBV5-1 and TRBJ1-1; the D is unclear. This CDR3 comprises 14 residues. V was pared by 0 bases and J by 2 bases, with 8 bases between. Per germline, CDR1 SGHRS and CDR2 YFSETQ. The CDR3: CASSLELLNTEAFF. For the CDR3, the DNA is TGCGCCAGCAGCTTGGAGTTACTCAACACTGAAGCTTTCTTT.

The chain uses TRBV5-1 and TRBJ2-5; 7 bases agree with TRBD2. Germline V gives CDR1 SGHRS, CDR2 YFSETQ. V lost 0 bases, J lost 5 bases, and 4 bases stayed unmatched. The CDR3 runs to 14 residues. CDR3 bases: TGCGCCAGCAGCTTGGACGGACTAGGGGAGACCCAGTACTTC. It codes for CASSLDGLGETQYF. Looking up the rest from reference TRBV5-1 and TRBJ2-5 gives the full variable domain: KAGVTQTPRYLIKTRGQQVTLSCSPISGHRSVSWYQQTPGQGLQFLFEYFSETQRNKGNFPGRFSGRQFSNSRSEMNVSTLELGDSALYLCASSLDGLGETQYFGPGTRLLVL.

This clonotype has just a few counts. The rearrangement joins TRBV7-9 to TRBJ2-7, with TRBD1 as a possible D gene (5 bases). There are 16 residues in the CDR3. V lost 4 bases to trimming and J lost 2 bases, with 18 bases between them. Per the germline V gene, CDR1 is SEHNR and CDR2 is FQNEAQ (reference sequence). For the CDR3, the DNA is TGTGCCAGCAGCTCCGAAGGGGTGACAAATACCTACGAGCAGTACTTC. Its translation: CASSSEGVTNTYEQYF.

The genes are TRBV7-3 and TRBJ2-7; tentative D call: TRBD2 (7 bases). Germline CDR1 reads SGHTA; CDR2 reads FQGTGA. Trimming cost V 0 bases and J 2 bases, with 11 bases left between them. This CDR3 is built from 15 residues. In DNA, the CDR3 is TGTGCCAGCAGCTTAACGGGAGGGGGTCCCTACGAGCAGTACTTC. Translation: CASSLTGGGPYEQYF.

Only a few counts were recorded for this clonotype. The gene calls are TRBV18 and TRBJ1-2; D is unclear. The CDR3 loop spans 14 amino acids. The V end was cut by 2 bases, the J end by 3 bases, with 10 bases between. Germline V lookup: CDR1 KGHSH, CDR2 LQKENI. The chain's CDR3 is CASSPGGPHYGYTF. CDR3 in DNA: TGTGCCAGCTCACCAGGCGGGCCACACTATGGCTACACCTTC.

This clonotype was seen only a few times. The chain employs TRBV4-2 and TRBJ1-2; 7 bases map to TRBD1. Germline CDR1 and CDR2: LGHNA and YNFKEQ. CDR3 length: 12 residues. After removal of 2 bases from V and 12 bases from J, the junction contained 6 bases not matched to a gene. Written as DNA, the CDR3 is TGTGCCAGCAGCCAACGACAGGGTACGAACACCTTC. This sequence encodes CASSQRQGTNTF.

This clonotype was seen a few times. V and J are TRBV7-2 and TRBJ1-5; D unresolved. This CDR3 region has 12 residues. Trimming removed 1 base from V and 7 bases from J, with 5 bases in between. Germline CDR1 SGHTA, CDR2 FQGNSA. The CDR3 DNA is TGTGCCAGCAGCTTAGATTGGCAGCCCCAGCATTTT. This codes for CASSLDWQPQHF.

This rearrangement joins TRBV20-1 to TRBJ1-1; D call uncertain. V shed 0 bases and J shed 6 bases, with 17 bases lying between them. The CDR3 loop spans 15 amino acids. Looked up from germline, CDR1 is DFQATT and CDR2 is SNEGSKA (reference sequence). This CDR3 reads CSARESGKDDAEAFF. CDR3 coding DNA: TGCAGTGCTAGAGAATCGGGGAAGGACGACGCTGAAGCTTTCTTT.